This T cell receptor (beta chain) is from a study of shared clonotypes between healthy human individuals. Overall study results and limits: Clonotypes that were shared across a handful of donors made up around 5% of naive CD4 clonotypes.

A note on this clone: Its specificity is unknown. A much larger clonotype is one base distant, so this may be a read error.

Looked up from germline, CDR1 is GTSNPN and CDR2 is SVGIG (reference sequence). Trimming stripped 4 bases from V and 5 bases from J, with 21 bases between. The CDR3 has 16 amino acids. Under the authors' procedure: ImmunoSEQ junction-only sequences lacked quality scores, so their filtering differed. Sequencing was performed with immunoSEQ multiplex PCR; in TCRdb, only in-frame clones are kept and a portion is missing. That table is the source of V, J and clone size, and D and trimming were worked out from the DNA. The data hold around 340,000 clones, with around 70% observed a single time. This chain links TRBV30 with TRBJ2-1, with D tentatively TRBD2 (7 bases). The sequenced material came from memory CD4+ T cells sorted from blood. Stated subset: CD45RA-negative fraction. The source is a man aged 25-45 years in good health. This CDR3 is CAWIGGRGRYDNEQFF. CDR3 DNA sequence: TGTGCCTGGATAGGGGGACGCGGGAGATATGACAATGAGCAGTTCTTC.